The 27 T cell receptor beta chains below all came from one sample that was sequenced in a study of spatial heterogeneity in lung cancer. General study results and limits: Tracking of tumor mutation counts was seen in expanded intratumoral alpha and beta TCR counts.

Time point of the sample: sample taken at primary tumor resection. Their antigens are not known. TCRdb reprocessed the 5' RACE reads with MiXCR, giving one entry per CDR3 protein. The sample has 25,000 to 30,000 distinct CDR3 sequences; approximately 6.5% are singletons. The sequenced sample was lung tumor tissue, obtained at surgery. The receptors were gathered from a male donor with early-stage non-small cell lung cancer.

This clonotype was counted at least ten times. The chain is built from TRBV6-5 and TRBJ2-3; D not resolved. Germline CDR1 MNHEY, CDR2 SVGAGI. Trimming stripped 7 bases from V and 0 bases from J, with 8 bases between. The CDR3 covers 13 residues. The CDR3 region is CASTVPSTDTQYF. The CDR3 DNA sequence: TGTGCCAGCACGGTTCCTAGCACAGATACGCAGTATTTT.

The count of this clonotype is one. The chain combines TRBV19 with TRBJ1-2; TRBD1 matches at 8 bases. The CDR3 has 13 residues. CDR1 is LNHDA, CDR2 SQIVND, per germline (reference sequence). V lost 6 bases to trimming and J lost 5 bases; unmatched junction nucleotides: 5. The CDR3 DNA follows: TGTGCCAGTAGCCCGGGACAGGAGTATGGCTACACCTTC. Residues: CASSPGQEYGYTF.

A few counts support this clonotype. The CDR3 loop reads CASSYPVGEQYF. Written as DNA, the CDR3 is TGTGCCAGCAGTTACCCCGTCGGCGAGCAGTACTTC. V usage is TRBV6-2 or TRBV6-3 and J usage is TRBJ2-7; D uncertain. Trimming took off 2 bases at V and 6 bases at J, with 8 bases between the two ends. CDR3 size: 12 residues. The germline gives CDR1 MNHEY, CDR2 SVGEGT.

This clonotype was recorded many times. The V gene is TRBV7-2, the J gene TRBJ2-5; TRBD2 matches 11 bases. Germline-derived CDR1 and CDR2 are SGHTA and FQGNSA. The CDR3 spans 17 residues. V was clipped by 2 bases and J by 5 bases; unmatched bases: 10. The chain's CDR3 is CASSLRFSGGAGETQYF. Here the CDR3 DNA reads TGTGCCAGCAGCTTACGGTTTAGCGGGGGGGCCGGGGAGACCCAGTACTTC.

The V and J genes are TRBV7-2 and TRBJ2-1; D may correspond to TRBD1 or TRBD2 (6 bases each). CDR1 is SGHTA and CDR2 is FQGNSA in the germline V gene. V was pared by 5 bases and J by 4 bases, with 15 bases between. The CDR3 extends over 15 amino acids. In nucleotides, the CDR3 is TGTGCCAGCAGCCCCTCGCCGGGGGCGTACAATGAGCAGTTCTTC. Translation gives CASSPSPGAYNEQFF.

This clonotype was counted many times. The chain couples TRBV7-2 to TRBJ1-3, with D possibly matching TRBD1 (5 bases). V was cut by 5 bases and J by 4 bases, with 12 bases left in between. The CDR3 is made up of 14 amino acids. From germline, CDR1 is SGHTA and CDR2 FQGNSA. This chain's CDR3 is CASSTRQRGNTIYF. The CDR3 nucleotides read TGTGCCAGCAGCACCCGACAGAGAGGAAACACCATATATTTT.

This clonotype was counted ten times or more. The rearrangement links TRBV7-9 to TRBJ2-3; D remains unclear. V lost 2 bases to trimming and J lost 6 bases, with 6 bases between them. The CDR3 length is 12 residues. The germline V gene has CDR1 SEHNR and CDR2 FQNEAQ (reference sequence). CDR3 residues: CASSLISDTQYF. The CDR3 DNA is TGTGCCAGCAGCTTAATATCTGATACGCAGTATTTT. Drawing the rest from reference TRBV7-9 and TRBJ2-3, the complete variable domain is DTGVSQNPRHKITKRGQNVTFRCDPISEHNRLYWYRQTLGQGPEFLTYFQNEAQLEKSRLLSDRFSAERPKGSFSTLEIQRTEQGDSAMYLCASSLISDTQYFGPGTRLTVL.

A few counts support this clonotype. This sequence joins TRBV5-4 and TRBJ1-1; D not certain. The V end was cut by 2 bases, the J end by 0 bases, with 8 bases between. The CDR3 extends over 14 amino acids. Germline V gene data show CDR1 as SGHNT and CDR2 as YYREEE (reference sequence). The CDR3 bases are TGTGCCAGCAGCTTAACTCAGGTGAACACTGAAGCTTTCTTT. Translated, it gives CASSLTQVNTEAFF. Supplemented by reference TRBV5-4 and TRBJ1-1, the full variable domain reads ETGVTQSPTHLIKTRGQQVTLRCSSQSGHNTVSWYQQALGQGPQFIFQYYREEENGRGNFPPRFSGLQFPNYSSELNVNALELDDSALYLCASSLTQVNTEAFFGQGTRLTVV.

This clonotype was found many times. The gene calls are TRBV29-1 and TRBJ2-3; possibly TRBD1 for D (6 bases). The CDR3 loop spans 15 amino acids. Germline V gene sequence: CDR1 SQVTM, CDR2 ANQGSEA. Trimming took 7 bases from V and 0 from J, leaving 17 bases between them. The CDR3 coding sequence is TGCAGCGCTGGAATCAGACAGGCGAGCACAGATACGCAGTATTTT. This encodes CSAGIRQASTDTQYF.

For the CDR3, the DNA is TGCAGTCCGGGGGGCGGTACGGGCAAAAACATTCAGTACTTC. Amino acids: CSPGGGTGKNIQYF. V gene TRBV20-1 combines with J gene TRBJ2-4; perhaps TRBD2 as D (7 bases). Germline CDR1 and CDR2: DFQATT and SNEGSKA (reference sequence). CDR3 size: 14 residues. V was pared by 8 bases and J by 3 bases, with 17 bases between.

This clonotype was counted many times. The V gene is TRBV7-2, the J gene TRBJ1-3; D unclear. The CDR3 is 16 amino acids. Germline CDR1 and CDR2: SGHTA and FQGNSA. Trimming left V 0 bases short and J 0 bases short, with 9 bases between. DNA for the CDR3: TGTGCCAGCAGCTTAGCGGGCCGGGGCTCTGGAAACACCATATATTTT. This encodes CASSLAGRGSGNTIYF.

This clonotype was counted many times. The V gene is TRBV7-9, the J gene TRBJ1-4; 7 bases are a match to TRBD1. This CDR3 contains 14 residues. V was pared by 0 bases and J by 5 bases, with 0 bases of the junction left unmatched. Germline lookup yields CDR1 SEHNR and CDR2 FQNEAQ (reference sequence). In DNA, the CDR3 is TGTGCCAGCAGCTTAGCACAGGGGAATGAAAAACTGTTTTTT. Its translation: CASSLAQGNEKLFF.

This clonotype was seen ten or more times. The chain carries TRBV6-2 or TRBV6-3 and TRBJ1-6; no definite D call. V was clipped by 0 bases and J by 14 bases, with 11 bases between them. The V gene's germline CDR1 is MNHEY and CDR2 SVGEGT. This CDR3 contains 13 residues. The CDR3 nucleotides are TGTGCCAGCAGTTACTCGACGTTTTGGGCCCTCCACTTT. It yields the protein CASSYSTFWALHF.

This clonotype was observed once. This could be a read error, since a much larger clone is one nucleotide away. The chain combines TRBV12-3 or TRBV12-4 with TRBJ2-7, with D possibly being TRBD1 or TRBD2 (5 bases each). The CDR3 runs to 12 residues. CDR3 nucleotide sequence: TGTGCCAGCAGTTTTGGGGGAGCCGAGCAGTGCTTC. Protein product: CASSFGGAEQCF.

This clonotype was found many times. The V gene is TRBV11-2, the J gene TRBJ1-4; D is possibly TRBD1 (5 bases). The germline V gene has CDR1 SGHAT and CDR2 FQNNGV. The V end lost 5 bases, the J end lost 8 bases, and 18 bases lay between the germline ends. This CDR3 comprises 15 residues. DNA of the CDR3: TGTGCCAGCAGCATCCCCAGCTTCTGGGGGGAAAAACTGTTTTTT. It translates to CASSIPSFWGEKLFF.

This clonotype was counted many times. The chain uses TRBV20-1 and TRBJ1-5, with D perhaps matching TRBD1 (5 bases). The V and J ends lost 6 bases and 4 bases respectively, with 16 bases between them. The CDR3 has 14 amino acids. Germline assignment: CDR1 DFQATT and CDR2 SNEGSKA (reference sequence). The CDR3, as DNA: TGCAGTGCCCCGACGGGGCAGAGTAATCAGCCCCAGCATTTT. It codes for CSAPTGQSNQPQHF.

This clonotype was recorded at least ten times. The V and J genes are TRBV3-1 and TRBJ2-7; D is possibly TRBD2 (7 bases). The germline V gene has CDR1 LGHDT and CDR2 YNNKEL (reference sequence). CDR3 length: 16 residues. V gave up 0 bases and J gave up 5 bases, with 17 bases separating them. The chain's CDR3 is CASSQDKGGALDEQYF. The CDR3, as DNA: TGTGCCAGCAGCCAAGATAAGGGGGGGGCCCTTGACGAGCAGTACTTC.

This clonotype was recorded many times. This rearrangement joins TRBV28 to TRBJ2-7; a possible D gene is TRBD1 (6 bases). The V gene lost 2 bases and the J gene lost 6 bases, with 14 bases spanning the gap. The CDR3 spans 14 residues. Germline V gene sequence: CDR1 MDHEN, CDR2 SYDVKM. The CDR3 region has the DNA TGTGCCAGCAGTTTAGGGGCAGGGGTGGGCGAGCAGTACTTC. It encodes CASSLGAGVGEQYF.

A remark on this clonotype: A much more abundant neighbour one base away suggests this may be a read error. This rearrangement joins TRBV7-2 to TRBJ2-2; no reliable D call. Germline V lookup: CDR1 SGHTA, CDR2 FQGNSA. V lost 5 bases and J lost 0, with 10 bases in between. The length of the CDR3 is 15 residues. This CDR3 is CASSIRAANTGELFF. CDR3 nucleotides: TGTGCCAGCAGCATCCGGGCTGCGAACACCGGGGAGCTGTTTTTT.

This clonotype was detected a few times. The V gene is TRBV14, the J gene TRBJ2-2; TRBD1 is a possible D gene (5 bases). Deletions cut 1 base from V and 4 bases from J, with 7 bases between. Germline assignment: CDR1 SGHDN and CDR2 FVKESK. This CDR3 has 14 amino acids. The CDR3 nucleotides are TGTGCCAGCAGCCAAGGGGGCGGCACCGGGGAGCTGTTTTTT. Protein product: CASSQGGGTGELFF.

There are many counts of this clonotype. The chain recombines TRBV20-1 with TRBJ1-1; 7 nucleotides agree with TRBD1. CDR3 length: 13 residues. J lost 4 bases, V lost 3 bases, and 5 bases had no gene match. CDR1 DFQATT and CDR2 SNEGSKA come from the germline V gene (reference sequence). The CDR3 region is CSAREGARTEAFF. CDR3 bases: TGCAGTGCTAGGGAGGGGGCGCGCACTGAAGCTTTCTTT.

This clonotype was observed many times. The chain combines TRBV19 with TRBJ2-2, with TRBD1 matching 8 bases. Trimming cost V 7 bases and J 7 bases; bases outside gene matches: 5. The CDR3 runs to 13 residues. Germline-derived CDR1 and CDR2 are LNHDA and SQIVND (reference sequence). CDR3 bases: TGTGCCAGTACAGTGACAGGGGTCGGGGAGCTGTTTTTT. Protein product: CASTVTGVGELFF.

This clonotype was recorded at least ten times. The chain recombines TRBV6-5 with TRBJ1-1; 8 bases agree with TRBD1. V shed 9 bases and J 2 bases; nucleotides not matched to a gene: 5. There are 13 residues in the CDR3. Germline V lookup: CDR1 MNHEY, CDR2 SVGAGI. CDR3 DNA sequence: TGTGCCAGTTGGGACAGGCTAAACACTGAAGCTTTCTTT. Its translation is CASWDRLNTEAFF.

This clonotype was detected a few times. The genes are TRBV12-3 or TRBV12-4 and TRBJ2-3; no clear D gene. The CDR3 spans 13 residues. Trimming removed 6 bases from V and 4 bases from J, with 11 bases in between. This CDR3 reads CASSPAPPDTQYF. The CDR3 DNA reads TGTGCCAGCAGCCCCGCACCCCCAGATACGCAGTATTTT.

Concerning this clonotype: This could be a read error, since a much larger clone is one nucleotide away. The chain joins TRBV29-1 to TRBJ2-3; D not resolved. This CDR3 spans 14 amino acids. CDR1 is SQVTM and CDR2 is ANQGSEA in the germline V gene. The CDR3 DNA follows: TGCAGCATTGAAGACGGTCTCTGGGTAGATACGCAGTATTTT. Protein: CSIEDGLWVDTQYF.

The CDR3 reads CSASKGSGANVLTF. In nucleotides, the CDR3 is TGCAGTGCATCCAAGGGCTCTGGGGCCAACGTCCTGACTTTC. The chain recombines TRBV20-1 with TRBJ2-6; D call uncertain. CDR3 size: 14 residues. Trimming took 6 bases from V and 0 from J, leaving 9 bases between them. Per germline, CDR1 DFQATT and CDR2 SNEGSKA (reference sequence).

This clonotype appeared many times. The chain links TRBV12-3 or TRBV12-4 to TRBJ1-5; D remains ambiguous. CDR3 length equals 12 residues. V dropped 6 bases and J dropped 11 bases, with 14 bases sitting between them. CDR3 coding DNA: TGTGCCAGCAGCTATTCTGGGTCGGCCCAGCATTTT. It encodes CASSYSGSAQHF.